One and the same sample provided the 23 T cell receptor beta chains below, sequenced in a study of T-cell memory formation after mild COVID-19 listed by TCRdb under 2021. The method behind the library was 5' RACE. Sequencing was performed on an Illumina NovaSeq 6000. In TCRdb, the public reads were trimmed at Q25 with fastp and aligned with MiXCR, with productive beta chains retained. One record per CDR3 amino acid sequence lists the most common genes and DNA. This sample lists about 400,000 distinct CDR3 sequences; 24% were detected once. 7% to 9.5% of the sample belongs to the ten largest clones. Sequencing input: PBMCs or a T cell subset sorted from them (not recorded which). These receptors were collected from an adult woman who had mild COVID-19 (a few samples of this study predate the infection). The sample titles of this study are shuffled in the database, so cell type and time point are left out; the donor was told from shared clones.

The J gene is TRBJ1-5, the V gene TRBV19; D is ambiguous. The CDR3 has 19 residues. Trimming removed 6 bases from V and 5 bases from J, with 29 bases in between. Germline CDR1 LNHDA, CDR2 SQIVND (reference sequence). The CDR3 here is CASSHTPKLGRVVDQPQHF. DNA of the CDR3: TGTGCCAGTAGCCACACACCGAAGCTCGGGAGGGTAGTGGATCAGCCCCAGCATTTT.

The chain's CDR3 is CASGPSEYIQYF. As DNA, the CDR3 is TGTGCCTCCGGCCCTAGCGAATACATTCAGTACTTC. The V gene is TRBV10-3, the J gene TRBJ2-4; D may be TRBD2 (6 bases). The CDR3 has 12 residues. Trimming took 11 bases from V and 8 from J, leaving 16 bases between them. Germline CDR1 and CDR2: ENHRY and SYGVKD.

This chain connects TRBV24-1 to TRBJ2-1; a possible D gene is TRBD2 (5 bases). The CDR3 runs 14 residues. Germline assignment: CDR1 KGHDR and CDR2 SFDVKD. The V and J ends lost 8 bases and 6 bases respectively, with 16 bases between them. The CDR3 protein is CATIGDAPGNEQFF. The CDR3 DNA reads TGTGCCACCATCGGGGATGCGCCGGGCAATGAGCAGTTCTTC.

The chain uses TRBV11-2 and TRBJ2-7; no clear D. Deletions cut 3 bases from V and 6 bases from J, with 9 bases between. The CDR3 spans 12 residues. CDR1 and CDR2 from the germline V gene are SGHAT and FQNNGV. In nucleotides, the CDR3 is TGTGCCAGCAGCTTTTATTCGCGCGAGCAGTACTTC. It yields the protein CASSFYSREQYF.

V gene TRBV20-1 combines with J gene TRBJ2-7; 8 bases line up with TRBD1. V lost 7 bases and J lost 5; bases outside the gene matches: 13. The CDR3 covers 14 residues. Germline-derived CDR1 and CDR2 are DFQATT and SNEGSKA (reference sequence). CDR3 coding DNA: TGCAGTGACTGCCAGGGGGCAGGGCCTGACGAGCAGTACTTC. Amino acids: CSDCQGAGPDEQYF.

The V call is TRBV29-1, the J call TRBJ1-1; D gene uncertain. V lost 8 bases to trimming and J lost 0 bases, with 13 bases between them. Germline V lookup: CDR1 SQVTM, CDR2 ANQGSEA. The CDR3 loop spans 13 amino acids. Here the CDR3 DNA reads TGCAGCTCTAGGGAGCTCATGAACACTGAAGCTTTCTTT. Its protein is CSSRELMNTEAFF.

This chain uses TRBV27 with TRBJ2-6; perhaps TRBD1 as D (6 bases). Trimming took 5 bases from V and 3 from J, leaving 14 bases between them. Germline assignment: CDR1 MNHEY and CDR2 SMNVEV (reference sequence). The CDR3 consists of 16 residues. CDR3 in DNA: TGTGCCAGCAGTCCCCCACAGGGAAGTGGGGCCAACGTCCTGACTTTC. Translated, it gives CASSPPQGSGANVLTF. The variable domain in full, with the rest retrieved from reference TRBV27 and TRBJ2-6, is EAQVTQNPRYLITVTGKKLTVTCSQNMNHEYMSWYRQDPGLGLRQIYYSMNVEVTDKGDVPEGYKVSRKEKRNFPLILESPSPNQTSLYFCASSPPQGSGANVLTFGAGSRLTVL.

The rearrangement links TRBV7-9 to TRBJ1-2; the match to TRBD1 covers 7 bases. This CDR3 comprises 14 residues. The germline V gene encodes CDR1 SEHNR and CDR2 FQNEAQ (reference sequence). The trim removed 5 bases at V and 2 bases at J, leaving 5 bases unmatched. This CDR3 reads CASSVQGINYGYTF. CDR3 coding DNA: TGTGCCAGCAGCGTACAGGGGATCAACTATGGCTACACCTTC.

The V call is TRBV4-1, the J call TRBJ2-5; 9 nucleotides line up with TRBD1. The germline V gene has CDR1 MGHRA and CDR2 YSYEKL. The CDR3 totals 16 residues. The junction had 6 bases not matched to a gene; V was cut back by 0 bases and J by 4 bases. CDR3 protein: CASSQDGTGFGETQYF. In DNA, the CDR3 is TGCGCCAGCAGCCAAGACGGGACAGGGTTCGGAGAGACCCAGTACTTC.

For the CDR3, the DNA is TGTGCCAGCAGCCAAGAATGGATTAAGCCCCAGCATTTT. Encoded protein: CASSQEWIKPQHF. This chain joins TRBV4-2 and TRBJ1-5; D unresolved. Trimming shortened V by 0 bases and J by 8 bases, and 8 bases separated the two germline ends. The CDR3 runs to 13 residues. Germline-derived CDR1 and CDR2 are LGHNA and YNFKEQ.

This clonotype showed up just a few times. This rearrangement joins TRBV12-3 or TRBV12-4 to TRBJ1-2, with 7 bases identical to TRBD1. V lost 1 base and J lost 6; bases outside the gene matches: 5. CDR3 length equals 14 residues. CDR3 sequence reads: CASSLGQGVDGYTF. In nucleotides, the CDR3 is TGTGCCAGCAGTTTAGGGCAGGGGGTAGATGGCTACACCTTC.

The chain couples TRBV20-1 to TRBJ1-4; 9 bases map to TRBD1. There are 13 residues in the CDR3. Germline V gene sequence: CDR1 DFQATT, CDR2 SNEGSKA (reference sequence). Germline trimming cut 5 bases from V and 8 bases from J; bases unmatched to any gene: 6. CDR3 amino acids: CSARRQGGEKLFF. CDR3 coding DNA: TGCAGTGCTCGCCGACAGGGGGGGGAAAAACTGTTTTTT.

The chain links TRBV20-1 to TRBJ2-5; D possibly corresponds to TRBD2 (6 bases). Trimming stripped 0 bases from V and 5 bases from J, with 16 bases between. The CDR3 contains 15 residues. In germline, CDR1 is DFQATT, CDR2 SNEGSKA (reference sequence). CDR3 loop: CSARDPGRAGETQYF. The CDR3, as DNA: TGCAGTGCTAGAGATCCGGGCAGGGCGGGGGAGACCCAGTACTTC.

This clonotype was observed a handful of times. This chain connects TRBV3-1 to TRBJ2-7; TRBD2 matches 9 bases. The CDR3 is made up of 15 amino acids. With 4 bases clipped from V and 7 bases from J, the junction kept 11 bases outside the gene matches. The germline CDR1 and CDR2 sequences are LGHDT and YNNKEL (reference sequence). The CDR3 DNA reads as TGTGCCAGCAGCCCCCTGAGCGGGGGGACGGAGGAGCAGTACTTC. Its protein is CASSPLSGGTEEQYF.

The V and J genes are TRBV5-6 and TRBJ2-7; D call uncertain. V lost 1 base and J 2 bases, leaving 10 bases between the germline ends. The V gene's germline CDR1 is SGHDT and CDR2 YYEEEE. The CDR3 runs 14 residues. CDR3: CASSLSLDTYEQYF. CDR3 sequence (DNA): TGTGCCAGCAGCTTGTCCCTGGATACCTACGAGCAGTACTTC.

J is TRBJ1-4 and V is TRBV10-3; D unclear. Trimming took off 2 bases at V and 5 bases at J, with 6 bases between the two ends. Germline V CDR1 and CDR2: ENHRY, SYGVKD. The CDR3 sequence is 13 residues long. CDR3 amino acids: CAISEGLNEKLFF. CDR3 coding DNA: TGTGCCATCAGTGAGGGCCTGAATGAAAAACTGTTTTTT.

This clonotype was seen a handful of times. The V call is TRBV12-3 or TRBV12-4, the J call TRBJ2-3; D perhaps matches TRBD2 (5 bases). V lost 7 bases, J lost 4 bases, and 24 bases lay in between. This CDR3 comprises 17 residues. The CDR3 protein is CASKGYQMAGSADTQYF. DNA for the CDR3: TGTGCCAGCAAAGGTTACCAGATGGCGGGTTCGGCAGATACGCAGTATTTT.

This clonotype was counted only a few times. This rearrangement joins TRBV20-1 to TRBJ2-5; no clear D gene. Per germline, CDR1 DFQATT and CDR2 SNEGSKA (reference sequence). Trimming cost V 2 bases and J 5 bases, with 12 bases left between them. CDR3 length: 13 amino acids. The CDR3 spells CSARTGHWETQYF. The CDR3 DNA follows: TGCAGTGCTAGAACCGGTCATTGGGAGACCCAGTACTTC.

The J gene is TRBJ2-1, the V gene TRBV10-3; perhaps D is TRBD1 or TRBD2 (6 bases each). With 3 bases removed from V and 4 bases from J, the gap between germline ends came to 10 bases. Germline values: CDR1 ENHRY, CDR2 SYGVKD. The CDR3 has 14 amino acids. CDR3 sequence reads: CAISDGGGYNEQFF. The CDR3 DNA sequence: TGTGCCATCAGTGATGGAGGGGGGTACAATGAGCAGTTCTTC.

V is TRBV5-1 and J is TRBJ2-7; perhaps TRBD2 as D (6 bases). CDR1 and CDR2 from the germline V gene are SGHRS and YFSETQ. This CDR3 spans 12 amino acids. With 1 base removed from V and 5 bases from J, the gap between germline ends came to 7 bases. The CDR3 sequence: CASSLWGDEQYF. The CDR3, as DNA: TGCGCCAGCAGCTTGTGGGGGGACGAGCAGTACTTC.

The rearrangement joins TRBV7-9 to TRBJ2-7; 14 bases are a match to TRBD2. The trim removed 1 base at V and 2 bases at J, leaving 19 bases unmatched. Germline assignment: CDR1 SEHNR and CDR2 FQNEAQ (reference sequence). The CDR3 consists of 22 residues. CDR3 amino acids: CASSLGPAVTSGRAGRTYEQYF. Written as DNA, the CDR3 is TGTGCCAGCAGCTTAGGTCCCGCCGTGACTAGCGGGAGGGCCGGTAGGACCTACGAGCAGTACTTC.

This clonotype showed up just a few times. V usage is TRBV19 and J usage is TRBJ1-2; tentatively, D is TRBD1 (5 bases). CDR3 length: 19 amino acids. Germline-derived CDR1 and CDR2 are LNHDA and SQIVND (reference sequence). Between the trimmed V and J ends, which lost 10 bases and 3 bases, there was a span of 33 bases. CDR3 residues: CAIHLHTGTLPAQDYGYTF. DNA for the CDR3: TGTGCCATCCACCTGCATACCGGGACGCTCCCAGCCCAGGACTATGGCTACACCTTC.

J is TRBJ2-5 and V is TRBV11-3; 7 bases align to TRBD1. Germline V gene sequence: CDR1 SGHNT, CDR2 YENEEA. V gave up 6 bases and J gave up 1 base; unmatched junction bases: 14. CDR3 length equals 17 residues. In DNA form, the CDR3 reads TGTGCCAGCAGTCGAGGGGGTTACCGGGACAGCCAAGAGACCCAGTACTTC. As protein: CASSRGGYRDSQETQYF.